What follows are 8 T cell receptor beta chains derived from one specimen sequenced in a study of shared clonotypes between healthy human individuals. Here immunoSEQ multiplex PCR was the method, and the copy in TCRdb shows in-frame clones only, minus some. The data contain about 1.5 million clones, over 95% of them seen just once; the ten biggest clones take up approximately 1.1%. Input material: naive CD4+ T cells sorted from blood. Subset given: CD45RA+ positively selected. These receptors all stem from a man younger than 45 in good health.

The chain links TRBV5-1 to TRBJ2-3, with TRBD2 matching 7 bases. The germline CDR1 and CDR2 sequences are SGHRS and YFSETQ. CDR3 size: 17 residues. The J segment lost 0 bases and the V segment lost 0 bases, leaving 7 bases of the junction unmatched. In DNA, the CDR3 is TGCGCCAGCAGCTTGGGACGACTAGCAGATAGCACAGATACGCAGTATTTT. Protein product: CASSLGRLADSTDTQYF.

The V call is TRBV2, the J call TRBJ2-7, with D unclear. With 5 bases removed from V and 2 bases from J, the gap between germline ends came to 10 bases. The CDR3 has 13 residues. CDR1 is SNHLY, CDR2 FYNNEI, per germline. CDR3 sequence (DNA): TGTGCCAGCAGTCGGACCTCCACCTACGAGCAGTACTTC. It translates to CASSRTSTYEQYF.

About this clone itself: At one end the junction does not follow the germline gene, possibly because of a read error. The chain couples TRBV7-9 to TRBJ1-4; D gene ambiguous. CDR3 size: 12 residues. The V gene's germline CDR1 is SEHNR and CDR2 FQNEAQ (reference sequence). CDR3 region: CASSFARESMVF. CDR3 DNA sequence: TGTGCCAGCAGCTTCGCGAGGGAGTCGATGGTCTTT. The variable domain in full, completed from reference TRBV7-9 and TRBJ1-4, reads DTGVSQNPRHKITKRGQNVTFRCDPISEHNRLYWYRQTLGQGPEFLTYFQNEAQLEKSRLLSDRFSAERPKGSFSTLEIQRTEQGDSAMYLCASSFARESMVFGSGTQLSVL.

The gene calls are TRBV28 and TRBJ2-2; the D is unclear. Germline CDR1 reads MDHEN; CDR2 reads SYDVKM. V lost 1 base and J 4 bases, leaving 13 bases between the germline ends. CDR3 length: 16 amino acids. In nucleotides, the CDR3 is TGTGCCAGCAGTTTATTCCCTTCGGTGGGCACCGGGGAGCTGTTTTTT. It specifies CASSLFPSVGTGELFF.

The chain links TRBV27 to TRBJ1-5, with a weak D call TRBD1 (5 bases). The CDR3 runs to 17 residues. V lost 5 bases and J 6 bases, leaving 23 bases between the germline ends. Per germline, CDR1 MNHEY and CDR2 SMNVEV (reference sequence). As DNA, the CDR3 is TGTGCCAGCAGTGGGGGACGGCCCCCCCGGTCTGGTCAGCCCCAGCATTTT. Protein: CASSGGRPPRSGQPQHF.

The V and J genes are TRBV28 and TRBJ1-2; D is possibly TRBD1 (5 bases). The length of the CDR3 is 14 residues. Germline V gives CDR1 MDHEN, CDR2 SYDVKM. Trimming pared 3 bases from V and 6 bases from J, leaving 14 bases between. CDR3 DNA sequence: TGTGCCAGCAGTTTTCAGGAGTGGGGACATGGCTACACCTTC. Protein product: CASSFQEWGHGYTF.

V usage is TRBV27 and J usage is TRBJ2-7; D is uncertain. Between the trimmed V and J ends, which lost 2 bases and 2 bases, there was a span of 7 bases. From germline, CDR1 is MNHEY and CDR2 SMNVEV (reference sequence). This CDR3 comprises 13 residues. The CDR3 DNA reads TGTGCCAGCAGTTTAGCTTACGCCTACGAGCAGTACTTC. Translated: CASSLAYAYEQYF.

This chain links TRBV7-9 with TRBJ2-1, with TRBD1 identical over 10 bases. V lost 0 bases, J lost 3 bases, and 5 bases stayed unmatched. This CDR3 is built from 17 residues. The germline V gene has CDR1 SEHNR and CDR2 FQNEAQ (reference sequence). The CDR3 reads CASSLATGTGVYNEQFF. CDR3 bases: TGTGCCAGCAGCTTAGCGACGGGGACAGGGGTCTACAATGAGCAGTTCTTC.